The rows below give T cell receptor beta chains drawn from one sample of a study of blood T cell repertoires in COVID-19. Only in-frame clones appear in the TCRdb table, and some are missing; sequencing was by immunoSEQ multiplex PCR. The sample shows about 100,000 clones, roughly 90% of them seen only once. Sequencing was performed on peripheral blood. Receptors were obtained from a woman of 80 years or more with acute or convalescent COVID-19. Both conserved end residues are part of each CDR3. D genes are given only for firm matches. Not all rows give a size; the values are once, few, many and, for expanded clones, a class.

J gene: TRBJ2-3; clone size: few; V gene: TRBV5-6; D gene: TRBD2; CDR3 protein: CASSLPSGHSDTQYF; CDR3 DNA: TGTGCCAGCAGCTTGCCTAGCGGACACTCAGATACGCAGTATTTT
J gene: TRBJ2-1; clone size: NA; V gene: TRBV9; D gene: NA; CDR3 protein: CASSSTWNEQFF; CDR3 DNA: TGTGCCAGCAGCTCGACTTGGAATGAGCAGTTCTTC
J gene: TRBJ2-6; clone size: NA; V gene: TRBV2; D gene: NA; CDR3 protein: CASSERTGANVLTF; CDR3 DNA: TGTGCCAGCAGTGAGAGGACTGGGGCCAACGTCCTGACTTTC
J gene: TRBJ1-4; clone size: NA; V gene: TRBV4-1; D gene: NA; CDR3 protein: CASSQVLPSTNEKLFF; CDR3 DNA: TGCGCCAGCAGCCAAGTCCTCCCCTCAACTAATGAAAAACTGTTTTTT
J gene: TRBJ1-4; clone size: NA; V gene: TRBV6-5; D gene: NA; CDR3 protein: CASGSRSAQGEKLFF; CDR3 DNA: TGTGCCAGCGGTTCAAGGTCAGCGCAGGGTGAAAAACTGTTTTTT
J gene: TRBJ2-2; clone size: NA; V gene: TRBV14; D gene: NA; CDR3 protein: CASSPRLTGTGELFF; CDR3 DNA: TGTGCCAGCAGCCCCCGCCTTACAGGGACCGGGGAGCTGTTTTTT
J gene: TRBJ2-7; clone size: NA; V gene: TRBV29-1; D gene: TRBD1; CDR3 protein: CSVEGRGLAEQYF; CDR3 DNA: TGCAGCGTTGAGGGCAGGGGGCTAGCCGAGCAGTACTTC
J gene: TRBJ1-1; clone size: once; V gene: TRBV2; D gene: NA; CDR3 protein: CASSDQGFEVLF; CDR3 DNA: TGTGCCAGCAGTGATCAAGGTTTTGAGGTCCTCTTT
J gene: TRBJ2-1; clone size: once; V gene: TRBV5-4; D gene: NA; CDR3 protein: CASSTRGTSYNEQFF; CDR3 DNA: TGTGCCAGCAGCACACGGGGGACTTCTTACAATGAGCAGTTCTTC
J gene: TRBJ1-2; clone size: NA; V gene: TRBV11-2; D gene: NA; CDR3 protein: CASSFAGVPGYTF; CDR3 DNA: TGTGCCAGCAGCTTCGCAGGGGTCCCTGGCTACACCTTC
J gene: TRBJ2-3; clone size: NA; V gene: TRBV4-2; D gene: TRBD2; CDR3 protein: CASSQAFSSGAPSTDTQYF; CDR3 DNA: TGTGCCAGCAGCCAAGCCTTTTCTAGCGGGGCACCTAGCACAGATACGCAGTATTTT
J gene: TRBJ2-4; clone size: NA; V gene: TRBV7-9; D gene: TRBD1; CDR3 protein: CASSTLGQLDIQYF; CDR3 DNA: TGTGCCAGCAGCACCTTGGGACAGCTAGACATTCAGTACTTC
J gene: TRBJ2-5; clone size: NA; V gene: TRBV27; D gene: NA; CDR3 protein: CASSPQETQYF; CDR3 DNA: TGTGCCAGCAGTCCGCAAGAGACCCAGTACTTC
J gene: TRBJ1-5; clone size: NA; V gene: TRBV7-2; D gene: NA; CDR3 protein: CASSLQGRGNQPQHF; CDR3 DNA: TGTGCCAGCAGCCTACAGGGCCGGGGCAATCAGCCCCAGCATTTT
J gene: TRBJ1-2; clone size: NA; V gene: TRBV9; D gene: NA; CDR3 protein: CASSVGHAVGGYTF; CDR3 DNA: TGTGCCAGCAGCGTAGGACACGCTGTGGGTGGCTACACCTTC
J gene: TRBJ2-5; clone size: NA; V gene: TRBV27; D gene: TRBD2; CDR3 protein: CASRASGRETQYF; CDR3 DNA: TGTGCCAGCAGGGCTAGCGGGAGAGAGACCCAATACTTC
J gene: TRBJ2-7; clone size: NA; V gene: TRBV4-3; D gene: TRBD2; CDR3 protein: CASSRSSGSYEQYF; CDR3 DNA: TGCGCCAGCAGCCGCTCTAGCGGGTCCTACGAGCAGTACTTC
J gene: TRBJ1-1; clone size: NA; V gene: TRBV6-5; D gene: NA; CDR3 protein: CASRQGGNTEAFF; CDR3 DNA: TGTGCCAGCAGGCAGGGAGGGAACACTGAAGCTTTCTTT
J gene: TRBJ2-7; clone size: NA; V gene: TRBV18; D gene: NA; CDR3 protein: CASSGQQSAYEQYF; CDR3 DNA: TGTGCCAGCTCTGGACAGCAGTCCGCCTACGAGCAGTACTTC
J gene: TRBJ1-6; clone size: NA; V gene: TRBV5-8; D gene: NA; CDR3 protein: CASSLGVYSPLHF; CDR3 DNA: TGTGCCAGCAGCTTAGGAGTGTATTCACCCCTCCACTTT
J gene: TRBJ1-4; clone size: NA; V gene: TRBV4-2; D gene: NA; CDR3 protein: CASSQGTVFREKLFF; CDR3 DNA: TGTGCCAGCAGCCAAGGGACAGTCTTTCGGGAAAAACTGTTTTTT
J gene: TRBJ2-3; clone size: NA; V gene: TRBV5-1; D gene: NA; CDR3 protein: CASSLVGSGRSGDTQYF; CDR3 DNA: TGCGCCAGCAGCTTGGTAGGCTCAGGGCGTAGCGGCGATACGCAGTATTTT
J gene: TRBJ1-5; clone size: NA; V gene: TRBV19; D gene: NA; CDR3 protein: CASSIINVQPQHF; CDR3 DNA: TGTGCCAGTAGTATAATTAATGTCCAGCCCCAGCATTTT
J gene: TRBJ2-1; clone size: NA; V gene: TRBV13; D gene: TRBD2; CDR3 protein: CASSPRASGRAWNEQFF; CDR3 DNA: TGTGCCAGCAGCCCTAGGGCTAGCGGGAGGGCGTGGAATGAGCAGTTCTTC
J gene: TRBJ2-3; clone size: NA; V gene: TRBV6-5; D gene: TRBD2; CDR3 protein: CASSLLAEPTDTQYF; CDR3 DNA: TGTGCCAGCAGCCTACTAGCGGAGCCCACAGATACGCAGTATTTT
J gene: TRBJ2-7; clone size: NA; V gene: TRBV7-6; D gene: TRBD1; CDR3 protein: CASSPGTGGSYEQYF; CDR3 DNA: TGTGCCAGCAGCCCCGGGACAGGGGGCTCCTACGAGCAGTACTTC
J gene: TRBJ1-5; clone size: NA; V gene: TRBV3-1/TRBV3-2; D gene: NA; CDR3 protein: CASSRGGQNNQPQHF; CDR3 DNA: TGTGCCAGCAGCCGCGGGGGACAAAACAATCAGCCCCAGCATTTT
J gene: TRBJ2-4; clone size: NA; V gene: TRBV10-3; D gene: NA; CDR3 protein: CAISAPGLETQYF; CDR3 DNA: TGTGCCATCAGTGCTCCGGGACTGGAGACTCAGTACTTC
J gene: TRBJ2-5; clone size: once; V gene: TRBV7-2; D gene: NA; CDR3 protein: CASSLGRSQETQYF; CDR3 DNA: TGTGCCAGCAGCTTAGGGCGGAGCCAAGAGACCCAGTACTTC
J gene: TRBJ1-3; clone size: NA; V gene: TRBV5-1; D gene: NA; CDR3 protein: CASSLDTAGSTIYF; CDR3 DNA: TGCGCCAGCAGCCTAGACACGGCTGGGAGCACCATATATTTT
J gene: TRBJ2-7; clone size: NA; V gene: TRBV28; D gene: NA; CDR3 protein: CASIWSGSPYEQYF; CDR3 DNA: TGTGCCAGCATTTGGAGTGGGTCTCCCTACGAGCAGTACTTC
J gene: TRBJ1-2; clone size: NA; V gene: TRBV6-1; D gene: NA; CDR3 protein: CASSESWVGGGYTF; CDR3 DNA: TGTGCCAGCAGTGAAAGCTGGGTCGGAGGAGGCTACACCTTC
J gene: TRBJ2-2; clone size: NA; V gene: TRBV4-2; D gene: NA; CDR3 protein: CASSQEVAMNTGELFF; CDR3 DNA: TGTGCCAGCAGCCAAGAGGTAGCGATGAACACCGGGGAGCTGTTTTTT
J gene: TRBJ1-1; clone size: NA; V gene: TRBV7-4; D gene: NA; CDR3 protein: CASSLLREKNTEAFF; CDR3 DNA: TGTGCCAGCAGCTTACTTAGAGAGAAGAACACTGAAGCTTTCTTT
J gene: TRBJ1-5; clone size: NA; V gene: TRBV6-5; D gene: TRBD1; CDR3 protein: CASNKGQINQPQHF; CDR3 DNA: TGTGCCAGCAACAAGGGACAGATCAATCAGCCCCAGCATTTT
J gene: TRBJ2-5; clone size: NA; V gene: TRBV6-2/TRBV6-3; D gene: NA; CDR3 protein: CASSSNQETQYF; CDR3 DNA: TGTGCCAGCAGTTCCAACCAAGAGACCCAGTACTTC
J gene: TRBJ2-5; clone size: NA; V gene: TRBV7-3; D gene: TRBD1; CDR3 protein: CASSVTGGSIETQYF; CDR3 DNA: TGTGCCAGCAGCGTTACAGGGGGATCAATAGAGACCCAGTACTTC
J gene: TRBJ1-5; clone size: NA; V gene: TRBV18; D gene: NA; CDR3 protein: CASSPLRRDIGNQPQHF; CDR3 DNA: TGTGCCAGCTCGCCATTGAGAAGAGATATTGGCAATCAGCCCCAGCATTTT
J gene: TRBJ2-5; clone size: once; V gene: TRBV10-3; D gene: NA; CDR3 protein: CAISGRGLETQYF; CDR3 DNA: TGTGCCATCAGTGGGCGGGGACTAGAGACCCAGTACTTC
J gene: TRBJ2-1; clone size: NA; V gene: TRBV18; D gene: NA; CDR3 protein: CASSGEGLPYNEQFF; CDR3 DNA: TGTGCCAGCTCTGGCGAGGGACTGCCCTACAATGAGCAGTTCTTC
J gene: TRBJ1-4; clone size: NA; V gene: TRBV19; D gene: TRBD1; CDR3 protein: CASKFRGPGEKLFF; CDR3 DNA: TGTGCCAGTAAATTCAGGGGGCCCGGTGAAAAACTGTTTTTT
J gene: TRBJ2-3; clone size: NA; V gene: TRBV7-3; D gene: NA; CDR3 protein: CASSLMSSEDTQYF; CDR3 DNA: TGTGCCAGCAGCTTAATGTCTAGCGAAGATACGCAGTATTTT
J gene: TRBJ2-7; clone size: NA; V gene: TRBV6-6; D gene: TRBD1; CDR3 protein: CASSQPGQGTYEQYF; CDR3 DNA: TGTGCCAGCAGTCAGCCGGGACAGGGAACCTACGAGCAGTACTTC
J gene: TRBJ1-1; clone size: once; V gene: TRBV7-6; D gene: NA; CDR3 protein: CASSPQSGWTEAFF; CDR3 DNA: TGTGCCAGCAGCCCCCAGAGCGGTTGGACTGAAGCTTTCTTT
J gene: TRBJ2-1; clone size: once; V gene: TRBV6-5; D gene: TRBD1; CDR3 protein: CASRAGTGGFGEQFF; CDR3 DNA: TGTGCCAGCAGAGCTGGGACAGGGGGCTTTGGTGAGCAGTTCTTC
J gene: TRBJ1-5; clone size: NA; V gene: TRBV28; D gene: NA; CDR3 protein: CAAHRGGNQPQHF; CDR3 DNA: TGTGCCGCTCACCGGGGGGGCAATCAGCCCCAGCATTTT
J gene: TRBJ2-5; clone size: NA; V gene: TRBV24-1; D gene: TRBD2; CDR3 protein: CATSDPGTRGGQETQYF; CDR3 DNA: TGTGCCACCAGTGACCCCGGGACTAGGGGGGGACAAGAGACCCAGTACTTC
J gene: TRBJ2-1; clone size: once; V gene: TRBV5-1; D gene: TRBD1; CDR3 protein: CASSPTGTDNEQFF; CDR3 DNA: TGCGCCAGCAGCCCCACCGGGACAGACAATGAGCAGTTCTTC
J gene: TRBJ1-6; clone size: NA; V gene: TRBV27; D gene: TRBD1; CDR3 protein: CASSLWFRGYNSPLHF; CDR3 DNA: TGTGCCAGCAGTTTATGGTTCAGGGGGTATAATTCACCCCTCCACTTT
J gene: TRBJ2-6; clone size: NA; V gene: TRBV10-3; D gene: TRBD1; CDR3 protein: CATGDGDRGAGANVLTF; CDR3 DNA: TGTGCCACCGGAGATGGGGACAGAGGGGCTGGGGCCAACGTCCTGACTTTC